This T cell receptor beta chain was captured by sequencing in a study of monozygotic twins with inflammatory bowel disease. Each CDR3 protein gets one entry in TCRdb, which reprocessed the 5' RACE reads and gives no DNA. This table lists approximately 400,000 distinct CDR3 sequences. The CDR3 is 15 residues long. The germline CDR1 and CDR2 sequences are SGHTA and FQGTGA. The genes are TRBV7-3 and TRBJ2-7; the TCRdb D gene call, TRBD1, has no DNA to confirm it. Sequencing was carried out using blood. This sequence originates from a human donor with ulcerative colitis or Crohn's disease, or a healthy co-twin of an affected twin (not recorded which). Here the CDR3 reads CASSLAGQPSHEQYF.